This TCR beta chain was documented in a study of tumor-infiltrating lymphocytes in oesophageal squamous cell carcinoma. TCRdb reprocessed the PCR reads with MiXCR, giving one entry per CDR3 protein. The data contain about 21,000 distinct CDR3 sequences, about two fifths of them singletons. Germline V gives CDR1 SEHNR, CDR2 FQNEAQ (reference sequence). CDR3 length: 16 residues. After removal of 2 bases from V and 7 bases from J, the junction contained 13 bases not matched to a gene. This clonotype was seen repeatedly, ten times or more. Since a much larger clone is just one base distant, this may be a read error.

Specimen: esophageal tumor tissue. The origin of this receptor is a male donor with esophageal squamous cell carcinoma. V gene TRBV7-9 combines with J gene TRBJ2-7; 8 bases are a match to TRBD1. CDR3 sequence: CASSLNLRTGKDEQYF. CDR3 in DNA: TGTGCCAGCAGCTTAAACCTTCGGACAGGGAAGGATGAGCAGTACTTC. The full variable domain, its missing parts supplied by reference TRBV7-9 and TRBJ2-7, is DTGVSQNPRHKITKRGQNVTFRCDPISEHNRLYWYRQTLGQGPEFLTYFQNEAQLEKSRLLSDRFSAERPKGSFSTLEIQRTEQGDSAMYLCASSLNLRTGKDEQYFGPGTRLTVT.